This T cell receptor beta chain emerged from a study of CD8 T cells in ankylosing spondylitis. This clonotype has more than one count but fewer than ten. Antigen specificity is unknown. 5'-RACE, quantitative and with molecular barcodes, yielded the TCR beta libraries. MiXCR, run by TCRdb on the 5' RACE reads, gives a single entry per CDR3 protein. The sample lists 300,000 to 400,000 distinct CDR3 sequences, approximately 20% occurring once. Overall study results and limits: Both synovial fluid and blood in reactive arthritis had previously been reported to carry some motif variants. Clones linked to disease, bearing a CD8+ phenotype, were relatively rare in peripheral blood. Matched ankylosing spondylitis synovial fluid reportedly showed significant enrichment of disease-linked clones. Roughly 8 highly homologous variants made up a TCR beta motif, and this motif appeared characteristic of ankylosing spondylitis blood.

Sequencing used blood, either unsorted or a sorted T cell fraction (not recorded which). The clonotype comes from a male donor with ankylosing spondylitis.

The DNA of the CDR3 is TGTGCCAGCAGCAGTATAGGGGTTAGCTCCTACGAGCAGTACTTC. Protein: CASSSIGVSSYEQYF. The chain carries TRBV12-3 or TRBV12-4 and TRBJ2-7; D possibly corresponds to TRBD1 (5 bases). This CDR3 is built from 15 residues. With 6 bases removed from V and 0 bases from J, the gap between germline ends came to 15 bases.